This entry lists 28 T cell receptor beta chains sequenced from one sample in a study of CD8 T cells in Susac syndrome. An amount of RNA that ranged from roughly 0.5 to 1 ug was reverse transcribed with random hexamers. MiXCR was run by TCRdb on the immunoSEQ multiplex PCR reads, yielding one entry per CDR3 protein. The table includes some 450,000 distinct CDR3 sequences, around 83% detected once. Sequences were obtained from CD8+ T cells from PBMCs. The receptors were sampled from a human donor with multiple sclerosis.

This chain joins TRBV20-1 and TRBJ2-1; 9 bases agree with TRBD1. The germline gives CDR1 DFQATT, CDR2 SNEGSKA (reference sequence). V dropped 0 bases and J dropped 8; count of bases not matched to a gene: 8. The CDR3 is 15 amino acids. The CDR3 spells CSARDIRDRVYEQFF. The CDR3 region has the DNA TGCAGTGCTAGAGATATTCGGGACAGGGTTTATGAGCAGTTCTTC.

J is TRBJ2-1 and V is TRBV27; 7 bases align to TRBD2. This CDR3 spans 12 amino acids. Looked up from germline, CDR1 is MNHEY and CDR2 is SMNVEV (reference sequence). J gave up 6 bases and V 7 bases, and 3 bases lay outside the gene matches. The CDR3 DNA sequence: TGTGCCAGCATGACTAGCCTCAATGAGCAGTTCTTC. Amino acid sequence: CASMTSLNEQFF.

In this sample, this clonotype turned up a few times. The chain is built from TRBV6-1 and TRBJ1-5, with D unresolved. The CDR3 length is 15 residues. V dropped 4 bases and J dropped 1 base, with 11 bases sitting between them. Germline lookup yields CDR1 MNHNS and CDR2 SASEGT. Here the CDR3 reads CASSVPGMSNQPQHF. The DNA of the CDR3 is TGTGCCAGCAGTGTCCCGGGGATGAGCAATCAGCCCCAGCATTTT.

This chain uses TRBV10-3 with TRBJ1-2, with D possibly matching TRBD1 (5 bases). V dropped 0 bases and J dropped 4 bases, with 9 bases sitting between them. Per germline, CDR1 ENHRY and CDR2 SYGVKD. This CDR3 is 14 amino acids long. The CDR3 reads CAISESGHLYGYTF. The CDR3, as DNA: TGTGCCATCAGTGAGTCAGGACATCTCTATGGCTACACCTTC.

The J gene is TRBJ1-1, the V gene TRBV9; D gene ambiguous. The V gene lost 0 bases and the J gene lost 3 bases, with 6 bases spanning the gap. Germline CDR1 SGDLS, CDR2 YYNGEE. The CDR3 contains 13 residues. The CDR3 DNA reads as TGTGCCAGCAGCGTAGGAGAGGACACTGAAGCTTTCTTT. This codes for CASSVGEDTEAFF.

This clonotype has only a few counts. As DNA, the CDR3 is TGTGCCAGCAGTGACTTAGGGGAAGAGACCCAGTACTTC. Its translation: CASSDLGEETQYF. V is TRBV6-1 and J is TRBJ2-5, with a possible D match to TRBD1 (5 bases). This CDR3 spans 13 amino acids. With 3 bases removed from V and 3 bases from J, the gap between germline ends came to 8 bases. Germline V CDR1 and CDR2: MNHNS, SASEGT.

CDR3 coding DNA: TGTGCCAGTAGTTTGCGCTGGGCCGGTCCGACAGATACGCAGTATTTT. This codes for CASSLRWAGPTDTQYF. The genes are TRBV19 and TRBJ2-3; no clear D gene. This CDR3 is 16 amino acids long. Trimming removed 5 bases from V and 3 bases from J, with 18 bases in between. Germline V gene data show CDR1 as LNHDA and CDR2 as SQIVND (reference sequence).

The rearrangement uses TRBV7-8 and TRBJ1-1; tentatively, D is TRBD1 (5 bases). In germline, CDR1 is SGHVS, CDR2 FQNEAQ. The CDR3 runs to 15 residues. V lost 1 base, J lost 2 bases, and 11 bases lay in between. This chain's CDR3 is CASSLERTPNTEAFF. The CDR3 DNA sequence: TGTGCCAGCAGCTTAGAAAGGACACCCAACACTGAAGCTTTCTTT. Full variable domain (remainder filled in from reference TRBV7-8 and TRBJ1-1): GAGVSQSPRYKVAKRGQDVALRCDPISGHVSLFWYQQALGQGPEFLTYFQNEAQLDKSGLPSDRFFAERPEGSVSTLKIQRTQQEDSAVYLCASSLERTPNTEAFFGQGTRLTVV.

This clonotype came up a few times. The V gene is TRBV12-3 or TRBV12-4, the J gene TRBJ2-7; possible D gene TRBD1, 5 bases. The ends were cut back, 4 bases at V and 0 bases at J, with 7 bases in the middle. The CDR3 covers 13 residues. The CDR3 bases are TGTGCCAGCAGTTCGACAGTCTCCTACGAGCAGTACTTC. This gives the protein CASSSTVSYEQYF.

The rearrangement links TRBV10-2 to TRBJ1-1; D uncertain. This CDR3 contains 14 residues. The V gene's germline CDR1 is WSHSY and CDR2 SAAADI. Trimming cost V 9 bases and J 5 bases, with 19 bases left between them. Here the CDR3 reads CASGPRFVGTEAFF. The CDR3 region has the DNA TGCGCCAGTGGGCCGCGTTTTGTCGGTACTGAAGCTTTCTTT.

The chain joins TRBV7-8 to TRBJ1-1; no firm D call. The CDR3 is 15 amino acids. CDR1 and CDR2 from the germline V gene are SGHVS and FQNEAQ. Trimming removed 6 bases at V and 1 base at J, with 15 bases between. The DNA of the CDR3 is TGTGCCAGCAGGGTACCGGGCCCTACGAACACTGAAGCTTTCTTT. The encoded protein is CASRVPGPTNTEAFF.

The V and J genes are TRBV20-1 and TRBJ1-3; 8 positions agree with TRBD1. V gave up 0 bases and J gave up 7 bases; unmatched junction bases: 2. This CDR3 region has 13 residues. CDR1 and CDR2 (germline): DFQATT, SNEGSKA (reference sequence). CDR3 amino acids: CSARDWDRNTIYF. CDR3 DNA: TGCAGTGCTAGAGACTGGGACAGGAACACCATATATTTT.

V gene TRBV30 combines with J gene TRBJ2-4; the D gene is possibly TRBD2 (5 bases). Germline loops: CDR1 GTSNPN, CDR2 SVGIG (reference sequence). Trimming left V 3 bases short and J 6 bases short, with 24 bases between. This CDR3 is built from 17 residues. The DNA for the CDR3 is TGTGCCTGGAGCGATTCCCCGGAGGTAATAGGAGGAAACATTCAGTACTTC. This translates into CAWSDSPEVIGGNIQYF.

V and J are TRBV27 and TRBJ2-3; 10 bases agree with TRBD2. There are 16 residues in the CDR3. Trimming cost V 6 bases and J 2 bases; bases outside gene matches: 8. Germline assignment: CDR1 MNHEY and CDR2 SMNVEV (reference sequence). In DNA, the CDR3 is TGTGCCAGCAGAGGACTAGCGGCCCCTAACACAGATACGCAGTATTTT. Amino acid sequence: CASRGLAAPNTDTQYF.

V is TRBV29-1 and J is TRBJ2-7, with D maybe TRBD1 (5 bases). V was cut by 2 bases and J by 3 bases, with 8 bases left in between. CDR3 size: 12 residues. The germline CDR1 and CDR2 sequences are SQVTM and ANQGSEA. Written as DNA, the CDR3 is TGCAGCGTTGAACGGCAGGGCTACGAGCAGTACTTC. Its protein product is CSVERQGYEQYF.

V and J are TRBV13 and TRBJ2-7; possibly TRBD1 or TRBD2 for D (5 bases each). This CDR3 spans 15 amino acids. Between the trimmed V and J ends, which lost 1 base and 3 bases, there was a span of 13 bases. CDR1 and CDR2 from the germline V gene are PRHDT and FYEKMQ (reference sequence). CDR3 bases: TGTGCCAGCAGCTTAGCCACCGGGGCCCACTACGAGCAGTACTTC. The encoded protein is CASSLATGAHYEQYF.

V gene TRBV4-1 combines with J gene TRBJ2-1, with D possibly being TRBD1 or TRBD2 (5 bases each). Per germline, CDR1 MGHRA and CDR2 YSYEKL. The CDR3 runs to 15 residues. Trimming stripped 1 base from V and 4 bases from J, with 11 bases between. The CDR3 nucleotides read TGCGCCAGCAGCCAAGCCGGGACGCTTTACAATGAGCAGTTCTTC. Its protein product is CASSQAGTLYNEQFF.

This chain connects TRBV6-5 to TRBJ1-2, with D unclear. The germline V and J ends were trimmed by 10 bases and 4 bases, with 13 bases remaining between them. This CDR3 is 12 amino acids long. The germline gives CDR1 MNHEY, CDR2 SVGAGI. CDR3 sequence (DNA): TGTGCCACCTTTTTGGCAATCTATGGCTACACCTTC. Amino acids: CATFLAIYGYTF.

J is TRBJ2-7 and V is TRBV6-5; D unclear. CDR3 length: 16 residues. Trimming took off 0 bases at V and 0 bases at J, with 12 bases between the two ends. Germline V CDR1 and CDR2: MNHEY, SVGAGI. CDR3 coding DNA: TGTGCCAGCAGTTACTCTAGGACGGAAGGCTCCTACGAGCAGTACTTC. Protein product: CASSYSRTEGSYEQYF.

Only one count was recorded for this clonotype. In DNA form, the CDR3 reads TGCAGCGTTGAAGACCAGGGGGCCAACCTCAACTATGGCTACACCTTC. Its protein product is CSVEDQGANLNYGYTF. The chain carries TRBV29-1 and TRBJ1-2, with 8 bases identical to TRBD1. In germline, CDR1 is SQVTM, CDR2 ANQGSEA. The CDR3 is made up of 16 amino acids. The V segment lost 0 bases and the J segment 2 bases; nucleotides outside the gene matches: 8.

The chain joins TRBV3-1 to TRBJ1-4; TRBD1 is a possible D gene (6 bases). The CDR3 consists of 13 residues. Germline CDR1 LGHDT, CDR2 YNNKEL (reference sequence). Trimming took 1 base from V and 7 from J, leaving 7 bases between them. CDR3 DNA: TGTGCCAGCAGCCAAGTAGGGGGTGAAAAACTGTTTTTT. It specifies CASSQVGGEKLFF.

The rearrangement uses TRBV29-1 and TRBJ2-6; no reliable D call. The CDR3 runs 15 residues. In germline, CDR1 is SQVTM, CDR2 ANQGSEA. The V gene lost 6 bases and the J gene lost 0 bases, with 12 bases spanning the gap. Here the CDR3 reads CSVGRLDSGANVLTF. Written as DNA, the CDR3 is TGCAGCGTGGGCAGGCTAGACTCTGGGGCCAACGTCCTGACTTTC.

This clonotype was seen a few times. The gene calls are TRBV5-1 and TRBJ2-7, with 7 bases identical to TRBD2. J gave up 4 bases and V 4 bases, and 11 bases lay outside the gene matches. Germline V gene data show CDR1 as SGHRS and CDR2 as YFSETQ. The CDR3 consists of 15 residues. The CDR3 region has the DNA TGCGCCAGCAGCCCGGGTTGGCGGGAGTTTTACGAGCAGTACTTC. As protein: CASSPGWREFYEQYF.

To note about this clonotype: One end of the junction fails to match germline, which may point to a read error. The rearrangement links TRBV4-1 to TRBJ2-1; unclear D gene. The CDR3 is made up of 15 amino acids. From germline, CDR1 is MGHRA and CDR2 YSYEKL. CDR3 amino acids: CASSSAAPSYNERFF. The CDR3 DNA follows: TGCGCCAGCAGCTCGGCCGCACCCTCCTACAATGAGCGGTTCTTC.

Only a few counts were recorded for this clonotype. The chain links TRBV10-1 to TRBJ2-4, with D maybe TRBD1 (5 bases). The CDR3 length is 13 residues. Germline V gene sequence: CDR1 WNHNN, CDR2 SYGVQD (reference sequence). Trimming pared 3 bases from V and 4 bases from J, leaving 7 bases between. The CDR3 protein is CASSERQKNIQYF. CDR3 nucleotides: TGCGCCAGCAGTGAACGACAGAAAAACATTCAGTACTTC.

This chain links TRBV5-1 with TRBJ2-3; TRBD2 aligns across 10 bases. Germline V gives CDR1 SGHRS, CDR2 YFSETQ. The CDR3 has 15 residues. V trimming: 5 bases; J trimming: 0 bases; junction bases outside the gene matches: 3. CDR3 DNA: TGCGCCAGCAGACTAGCGGGACCTAGCACAGATACGCAGTATTTT. Its protein is CASRLAGPSTDTQYF. The full variable domain, in which reference TRBV5-1 and TRBJ2-3 provide the parts outside the CDR3, is KAGVTQTPRYLIKTRGQQVTLSCSPISGHRSVSWYQQTPGQGLQFLFEYFSETQRNKGNFPGRFSGRQFSNSRSEMNVSTLELGDSALYLCASRLAGPSTDTQYFGPGTRLTVL.

The CDR3 sequence is CSVDPGITGELFF. The CDR3 DNA sequence: TGCAGCGTTGACCCAGGGATCACCGGGGAGCTGTTTTTT. The chain links TRBV29-1 to TRBJ2-2, with D perhaps matching TRBD1 (5 bases). Germline CDR1 is SQVTM and CDR2 is ANQGSEA. V was clipped by 3 bases and J by 4 bases, with 9 bases between them. CDR3 length: 13 amino acids.

The chain uses TRBV7-9 and TRBJ2-3, with a weak D call TRBD1 (5 bases). Germline-derived CDR1 and CDR2 are SEHNR and FQNEAQ (reference sequence). This CDR3 spans 14 amino acids. V was clipped by 6 bases and J by 3 bases, with 13 bases between them. The CDR3 is CASSIAGQTDTQYF. For the CDR3, the DNA is TGTGCCAGCAGTATCGCAGGACAAACAGATACGCAGTATTTT. Full variable domain (outside the CDR3, taken from reference TRBV7-9 and TRBJ2-3): DTGVSQNPRHKITKRGQNVTFRCDPISEHNRLYWYRQTLGQGPEFLTYFQNEAQLEKSRLLSDRFSAERPKGSFSTLEIQRTEQGDSAMYLCASSIAGQTDTQYFGPGTRLTVL.